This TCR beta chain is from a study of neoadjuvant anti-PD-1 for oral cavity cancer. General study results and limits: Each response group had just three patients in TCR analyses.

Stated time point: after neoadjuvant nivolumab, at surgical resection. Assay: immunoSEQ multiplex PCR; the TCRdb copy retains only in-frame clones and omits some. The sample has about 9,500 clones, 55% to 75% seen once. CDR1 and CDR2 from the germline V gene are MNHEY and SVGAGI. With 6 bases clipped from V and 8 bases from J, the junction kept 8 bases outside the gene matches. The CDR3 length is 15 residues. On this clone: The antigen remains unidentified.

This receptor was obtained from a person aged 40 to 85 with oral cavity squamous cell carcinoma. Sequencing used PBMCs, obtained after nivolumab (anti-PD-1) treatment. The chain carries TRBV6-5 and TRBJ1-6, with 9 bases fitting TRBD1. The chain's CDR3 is CASSTSGQGYSPLHF. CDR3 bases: TGTGCCAGCAGCACCTCGGGACAGGGTTATTCACCCCTCCACTTT.